A selection of T cell receptor beta chains follows, all from one sample in a study of blood T cell repertoires in COVID-19. Data came from immunoSEQ multiplex PCR; TCRdb stores just in-frame clones and leaves some out. The sample lists tens of thousands of clones, roughly 89% occurring once. The sample taken for sequencing was peripheral blood. All receptors come from a woman of 80 years or more with active COVID-19. Each CDR3 is given with its conserved first and last residue. The order of the fields is J gene, V gene, D gene, clone size, CDR3 DNA, CDR3 protein. The D gene is left open where the match is weak. Clone size is not always given. Where it is, it says once, few, many or a class for expanded clones.

TRBJ2-3 TRBV6-5 NA NA TGTGCCTCCGGGTGGTCAGATACGCAGTATTTT CASGWSDTQYF
TRBJ2-1 TRBV11-3 TRBD2 NA TGTGCCAGCAGCTTGCTAGCGGGGGGATATCAGTTCTTC CASSLLAGGYQFF
TRBJ1-1 TRBV15 NA NA TGTGCCACCAGCAGAGGGGAGGAGGAGAACACTGAAGCTTTCTTT CATSRGEEENTEAFF
TRBJ1-4 TRBV19 TRBD1 NA TGTGCCAGTAGTCCGGGACAGGCAGCAACTAATGAAAAACTGTTTTTT CASSPGQAATNEKLFF
TRBJ2-5 TRBV5-1 NA NA TGCGCCAGCAGCTTGGACAGGGTGGCGACAAAAGAGACCCAGTACTTC CASSLDRVATKETQYF
TRBJ2-1 TRBV7-8 TRBD1 NA TGTGCCAGCAGCAATTACCGGGACAGGGACAATGAGCAGTTCTTC CASSNYRDRDNEQFF
TRBJ2-7 TRBV6-2/TRBV6-3 NA NA TGTGCCAGCAGTTACGGAGTCTCCTACGAGCAGTACTTC CASSYGVSYEQYF
TRBJ1-5 TRBV2 NA NA TGTGCCAGCAGTCTAATGGGCAGCAATCAGCCCCAGCATTTT CASSLMGSNQPQHF
TRBJ2-7 TRBV28 NA NA TGTGCCAGCAGTTCCCCAAGCCAATCCCTTAATTACGAGCAGTACTTC CASSSPSQSLNYEQYF
TRBJ2-1 TRBV28 NA NA TGTGCCAGCAGTTTCGTCTTCAATGAGCAGTTCTTC CASSFVFNEQFF
TRBJ2-1 TRBV5-1 NA NA TGCGCCAGCAGCTTGGACGAAGGGACTGGCCACTCCAATGAGCAGTTCTTC CASSLDEGTGHSNEQFF
TRBJ2-4 TRBV7-8 TRBD1 NA TGTGCCAGCAGCCTGATGACAGGGAAAATGAACATTCAGTACTTC CASSLMTGKMNIQYF
TRBJ2-2 TRBV11-3 NA NA TGTGCCAGCAGCTTAGACGCCGGGGAGCTGTTTTTT CASSLDAGELFF
TRBJ2-3 TRBV11-2 NA NA TGTGCCAGCAGCCCCACCGGGGCTAGCGCGTTCACAGATACGCAGTATTTT CASSPTGASAFTDTQYF
TRBJ2-7 TRBV28 NA NA TGTGCCAGCAGTTCCCCAGGCGGGTTCTCCTACGAGCAGTACTTC CASSSPGGFSYEQYF
TRBJ2-1 TRBV9 TRBD1 NA TGTGCCAGCAGCCCCGGACAGGGGGCGAAAATAGAGCAGTTCTTC CASSPGQGAKIEQFF
TRBJ2-1 TRBV19 TRBD2 NA TGTGCCAGTAGAGGGGGGTACGGCGGGGTACTAGCGGGAGGGAATGAGCAGTTCTTC CASRGGYGGVLAGGNEQFF
TRBJ2-6 TRBV11-2 TRBD1 NA TGTGCCAGCAGCTTTACAGGGGCTGGGGCCAACGTCCTGACTTTC CASSFTGAGANVLTF
TRBJ1-2 TRBV4-2 NA once TGTGCCAGCAGCCAAGATCGAGCAGGGGCTGGATATGGCTACACCTTC CASSQDRAGAGYGYTF
TRBJ1-5 TRBV7-9 NA NA TGTGCCAGCAGCTTGAGAGGGAGCAATCAGCCCCAGCATTTT CASSLRGSNQPQHF
TRBJ2-1 TRBV9 TRBD2 NA TGTGCCAGCAGCCCCGACTCTCCCGGGACTAGCGGGAGACTTATCGATGAGCAGTTCTTC CASSPDSPGTSGRLIDEQFF
TRBJ2-5 TRBV2 TRBD2 NA TGTGCCAGCACCGGAGGACTAGCGGGAGAAGAGACCCAGTACTTC CASTGGLAGEETQYF
TRBJ2-7 TRBV18 TRBD1 NA TGTGCCAGCTCAAGAGACAGGGAAATAGTCTACGAGCAGTACTTC CASSRDREIVYEQYF
TRBJ1-3 TRBV7-6 NA once TGTGCCAGCAGCTTAATTCGGCCAGGCCACTCTGGAAACACCATATATTTT CASSLIRPGHSGNTIYF
TRBJ2-1 TRBV4-3 TRBD1 NA TGCGCCAGCAGACAAGACAGGGCTACATACAATGAGCAGTTCTTC CASRQDRATYNEQFF
TRBJ1-5 TRBV7-8 NA NA TGTGCCAGCAGCTTAGTTGAGGTCCGGGGCAATCAGCCCCAGCATTTT CASSLVEVRGNQPQHF
TRBJ2-7 TRBV7-3 TRBD1 NA TGTGCCAGCAGCTTAGGGACAGGACCCTACGAGCAGTACTTC CASSLGTGPYEQYF
TRBJ2-7 TRBV7-8 NA NA TGTGCCAGCAGCCTGCGACAGGGAGGATACGAGCAGTACTTC CASSLRQGGYEQYF
TRBJ2-3 TRBV28 NA NA TGTGCCAGCAGCGCGACAGGCACGAGAACAGATACGCAGTATTTT CASSATGTRTDTQYF
TRBJ2-3 TRBV6-4 TRBD2 once TGTGCCAGCAGTGATGGGGGAGGGCCTCCCAGCACAGATACGCAGTATTTT CASSDGGGPPSTDTQYF
TRBJ2-1 TRBV28 NA once TGTGCCAGCAGTTTGGACGGGAGAGCCTACAATGAGCAGTTCTTC CASSLDGRAYNEQFF
TRBJ2-7 TRBV15 NA NA TGTGCCACCAGCAGAGTCAGGGGCTTCTACGAGCAGTACTTC CATSRVRGFYEQYF
TRBJ1-5 TRBV19 NA NA TGTGCCAGTAGTATACAGGATAATCAGCCCCAGCATTTT CASSIQDNQPQHF
TRBJ2-2 TRBV28 TRBD1 NA TGTGCCAGCAGTGCCGCAGGGGGCCTTTCCGGGGAGCTGTTTTTT CASSAAGGLSGELFF
TRBJ2-7 TRBV28 NA NA TGTGCCAGCAGTTATCCCCCGTCCTACGAGCAGTACTTC CASSYPPSYEQYF
TRBJ2-7 TRBV3-1/TRBV3-2 TRBD2 NA TGTGCCAGCAGCCGGACTAGCGGGAGGGTTTCCTACGAGCAGTACTTC CASSRTSGRVSYEQYF
TRBJ1-1 TRBV6-5 NA NA TGTGCCAGCAGTTACAGGGGGGGGATCACTGAAGCTTTCTTT CASSYRGGITEAFF
TRBJ1-2 TRBV7-9 NA NA TGTGCCAGCAGCCCTGTCTGGAGAGGCTACACCTTC CASSPVWRGYTF
TRBJ2-7 TRBV18 NA NA TGTGCCAGCTCACCAACTCTAGCTCCTTACTACGAGCAGTACTTC CASSPTLAPYYEQYF
TRBJ2-7 TRBV7-8 NA NA TGTGCCAGCAGCTTAGTTCGCGGCGTTGGCGTACCCTACGAGCAGTACTTC CASSLVRGVGVPYEQYF
TRBJ1-2 TRBV19 TRBD1 NA TGTGCCAGTAGTTTCCTCCGGGACAGAATTTTCCATGGCTACACCTTC CASSFLRDRIFHGYTF
TRBJ2-7 TRBV29-1 NA NA TGCAGCGTCCGCCAGGGATCAGGCTCCTACGAGCAGTACTTC CSVRQGSGSYEQYF
TRBJ2-3 TRBV2 NA NA TGTGCCAGCAGTCCCCGGAGAGCAACAGATACGCAGTATTTT CASSPRRATDTQYF
TRBJ2-5 TRBV24-1 NA NA TGTGCCACCAGTGATTTCTCGGAGACCCAGTACTTC CATSDFSETQYF
TRBJ1-5 TRBV5-5 NA NA TGTGCCAGCAGCTTTGATCGGTTTCAGCCCCAGCATTTT CASSFDRFQPQHF
TRBJ2-7 TRBV19 NA NA TGTGCCAGTAGTATAGTTTGGGGCAAAAGCACCTACGAGCAGTACTTC CASSIVWGKSTYEQYF
TRBJ1-3 TRBV6-5 NA NA TGTGCCAGCAGGGGGCTAGACACCATATATTTT CASRGLDTIYF
TRBJ1-2 TRBV6-6 TRBD1 NA TGTGCCAGCAGTTACCCCCAGGGGGTCGATGGCTACACCTTC CASSYPQGVDGYTF
TRBJ2-1 TRBV18 NA NA TGTGCCAGCTCACCTACCCTGCGAGGGAGCTCCTACAATGAGCAGTTCTTC CASSPTLRGSSYNEQFF
TRBJ1-1 TRBV19 NA NA TGTGCCAGTAGTATCTACGTACTCGCTGAAGCTTTCTTT CASSIYVLAEAFF